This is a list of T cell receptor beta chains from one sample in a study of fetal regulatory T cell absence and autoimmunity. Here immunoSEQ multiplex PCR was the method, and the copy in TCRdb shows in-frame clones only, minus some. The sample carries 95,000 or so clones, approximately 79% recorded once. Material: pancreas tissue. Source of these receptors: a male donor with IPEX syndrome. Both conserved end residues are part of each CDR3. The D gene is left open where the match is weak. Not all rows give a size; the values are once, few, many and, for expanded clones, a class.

CDR3 protein: CSVARTGAGGELFF
CDR3 DNA: TGCAGCGTTGCACGTACGGGGGCGGGCGGGGAGCTGTTTTTT
D gene: -
V gene: TRBV29-1
J gene: TRBJ2-2
clone size: -
CDR3 length: 14

CDR3 protein: CAWSVHRGYGYTF
CDR3 DNA: TGTGCCTGGAGTGTACACAGGGGGTATGGCTACACCTTC
D gene: TRBD1
V gene: TRBV30
J gene: TRBJ1-2
clone size: -
CDR3 length: 13

CDR3 protein: CASRRGAGGVNGYTF
CDR3 DNA: TGTGCCAGCAGGAGGGGGGCAGGGGGGGTAAATGGCTACACCTTC
D gene: TRBD1
V gene: TRBV27
J gene: TRBJ1-2
clone size: -
CDR3 length: 15

CDR3 protein: CASSQEMQYGYTF
CDR3 DNA: TGCGCCAGCAGCCAAGAAATGCAATATGGCTACACCTTC
D gene: -
V gene: TRBV4-1
J gene: TRBJ1-2
clone size: few
CDR3 length: 13

CDR3 protein: CASSDRVDEQYF
CDR3 DNA: TGTGCCAGCAGTGACAGGGTGGACGAGCAGTACTTC
D gene: -
V gene: TRBV6-4
J gene: TRBJ2-7
clone size: -
CDR3 length: 12

CDR3 protein: CAISPGQPRTNQPQHF
CDR3 DNA: TGTGCCATCAGTCCCGGACAACCCCGGACCAATCAGCCCCAGCATTTT
D gene: -
V gene: TRBV10-3
J gene: TRBJ1-5
clone size: -
CDR3 length: 16

CDR3 protein: CAISGGGSKNIQYF
CDR3 DNA: TGTGCCATTAGCGGGGGGGGCAGCAAAAACATTCAGTACTTC
D gene: TRBD2
V gene: TRBV30
J gene: TRBJ2-4
clone size: once
CDR3 length: 14

CDR3 protein: CASSVSGRGTGELFF
CDR3 DNA: TGCGCCAGCAGCGTTAGCGGGAGAGGGACCGGGGAGCTGTTTTTT
D gene: TRBD2
V gene: TRBV5-1
J gene: TRBJ2-2
clone size: -
CDR3 length: 15

CDR3 protein: CAYDMGYGYTF
CDR3 DNA: TGTGCCTACGACATGGGGTATGGCTACACCTTC
D gene: -
V gene: TRBV30
J gene: TRBJ1-2
clone size: -
CDR3 length: 11

CDR3 protein: CASSAGVNTEAFF
CDR3 DNA: TGTGCCAGCAGCGCCGGGGTGAACACTGAAGCTTTCTTT
D gene: -
V gene: TRBV7-9
J gene: TRBJ1-1
clone size: few
CDR3 length: 13